Below, one T cell receptor (beta chain) is given with its context. The sample is drawn from a study of blood T cell repertoires in COVID-19. Turning to the study itself: Sample material is recorded as cDNA or gDNA derived from T cells, B-cell-depleted T cells, or PBMCs.

Trimming at V came to 8 bases and at J to 6 bases, leaving 10 bases not matched to a gene. Germline CDR1 and CDR2: MGHRA and YSYEKL. The CDR3 is 15 residues long. In the authors' methods: The assay estimated nucleated cells by amplifying reference gene primers. Here immunoSEQ multiplex PCR was the method, and the copy in TCRdb shows in-frame clones only, minus some. V and J calls and clone size are given by that table; D and trimming were obtained from the DNA. In the table there are tens of thousands of clones, around 80% of which are singletons. The receptor comes from a man aged 55 to 70 with acute or convalescent COVID-19. V usage is TRBV4-1 and J usage is TRBJ2-1; 10 positions match TRBD2. The sequenced sample was peripheral blood. This CDR3 reads CASRAERGGSNEQFF. The CDR3 bases are TGCGCCAGCCGAGCGGAGCGGGGGGGGAGCAATGAGCAGTTCTTC.